This TCR beta chain was recorded in a study of human T cells and chemical hapten exposure. TCRdb processed the RACE reads anew with MiXCR; each CDR3 protein has one entry. The sample records about 190,000 distinct CDR3 sequences, under 25% being singletons. The time point here: patch test 3, about 24 weeks after DPC sensitization. Treatment: therapeutic diphenylcyclopropenone sensitization with weekly scalp DPC. The CDR3 extends over 11 amino acids. The germline CDR1 and CDR2 sequences are DFQATT and SNEGSKA (reference sequence). Trimming removed 1 base from V and 12 bases from J, with 9 bases in between.

The material was whole blood, obtained in connection with sensitization to the hapten diphenylcyclopropenone (DPC). This receptor was identified in a woman between 35 and 50 years old with alopecia areata. Some clones in this sample may be carry-over from other donors' samples. V and J are TRBV20-1 and TRBJ1-4; D is unclear. For the CDR3, the DNA is TGCAGTGCTAGAGGGGCCCGGGAACTGTTTTTT. It yields the protein CSARGARELFF.